The 32 T cell receptor beta chains given below trace back to one sample, sequenced in a study of glioma-infiltrating T cells. TCR alpha and beta CDR3 regions were amplified from RNA using iRepertoire nested multiplex PCR. TCRdb reprocessed the multiplex PCR reads with MiXCR, giving one entry per CDR3 protein. This repertoire shows about 110,000 distinct CDR3 sequences, 20% to 25% found once; its top ten account for around 30%. Sequencing input: glioma tissue, nonneoplastic brain tissue, or PBMCs (not recorded which). These TCRs come from a human donor with low-grade glioma or glioblastoma, undergoing nonglioma brain surgery, or in good health (not recorded which).

The count of this clonotype is one. This may arise from a read error, as a much more abundant clone is one base away. This chain connects TRBV3-1 to TRBJ2-7, with 7 bases aligning to TRBD2. The CDR3 runs to 16 residues. Germline V lookup: CDR1 LGHDT, CDR2 YNNKEL (reference sequence). J gave up 6 bases and V 0 bases, and 11 bases lay outside the gene matches. Here the CDR3 reads CASSQDGRVPSAEQYF. Here the CDR3 DNA reads TGTGCCAGCAGCCAAGATGGGAGGGTGCCGAGCGCCGAGCAGTACTTC.

This clonotype was observed many times. The chain couples TRBV3-1 to TRBJ2-5; D may be TRBD1 (5 bases). CDR1 is LGHDT and CDR2 is YNNKEL in the germline V gene (reference sequence). CDR3 length equals 14 residues. V gave up 4 bases and J gave up 0 bases, with 9 bases separating them. Here the CDR3 DNA reads TGTGCCAGCAGCCGAAGGGGATACCAAGAGACCCAGTACTTC. The encoded protein is CASSRRGYQETQYF.

This clonotype appeared once. The chain has TRBV6-6 and TRBJ2-2; the match to TRBD1 covers 9 bases. The CDR3 is 16 residues long. Losses at the gene ends were 0 bases for V and 3 bases for J; bases not matched to a gene: 2. Per germline, CDR1 MNHNY and CDR2 SVGAGI (reference sequence). The CDR3 region is CASSYSRQGDTGELFF. In DNA, the CDR3 is TGTGCCAGCAGTTACTCAAGACAGGGGGACACCGGGGAGCTGTTTTTT.

This clonotype was detected ten times or more. The chain joins TRBV6-1 to TRBJ1-2; the D gene is possibly TRBD1 (5 bases). Trimming pared 1 base from V and 4 bases from J, leaving 13 bases between. The CDR3 totals 15 residues. The germline gives CDR1 MNHNS, CDR2 SASEGT. In DNA form, the CDR3 reads TGTGCCAGCAGTGAAGATCTGGGGACTGGCTATGGCTACACCTTC. Translating it yields CASSEDLGTGYGYTF.

This clonotype appeared many times. The V gene is TRBV3-1, the J gene TRBJ1-1; the match to TRBD1 covers 11 bases. CDR1 is LGHDT and CDR2 is YNNKEL in the germline V gene (reference sequence). Losses at the gene ends were 4 bases for V and 0 bases for J; bases not matched to a gene: 7. There are 17 residues in the CDR3. CDR3 amino acids: CASSRGTGGTLNTEAFF. The DNA of the CDR3 is TGTGCCAGCAGCCGGGGGACAGGGGGTACCTTGAACACTGAAGCTTTCTTT. Filled out from reference TRBV3-1 and TRBJ1-1, the complete variable domain reads DTAVSQTPKYLVTQMGNDKSIKCEQNLGHDTMYWYKQDSKKFLKIMFSYNNKELIINETVPNRFSPKSPDKAHLNLHINSLELGDSAVYFCASSRGTGGTLNTEAFFGQGTRLTVV.

The table lists this clonotype with many counts. This rearrangement joins TRBV7-9 to TRBJ2-7; D not resolved. This CDR3 is 12 amino acids long. Looked up from germline, CDR1 is SEHNR and CDR2 is FQNEAQ (reference sequence). V lost 4 bases to trimming and J lost 7 bases, with 11 bases between them. The DNA for the CDR3 is TGTGCCAGCAGCTCCTACAGTTGGGAGCAGTACTTC. It encodes CASSSYSWEQYF.

This chain uses TRBV11-2 with TRBJ1-1; a possible D gene is TRBD1 (5 bases). V was trimmed by 4 bases and J by 5 bases, leaving 20 bases between them. Germline lookup yields CDR1 SGHAT and CDR2 FQNNGV. The CDR3 consists of 16 residues. The CDR3 DNA reads TGTGCCAGCAGCTCCCTGAGTAGGCAGGGATGGACTGAAGCTTTCTTT. Amino acid sequence: CASSSLSRQGWTEAFF.

V is TRBV6-5 and J is TRBJ1-3; tentative D call: TRBD1 (5 bases). Germline CDR1 is MNHEY and CDR2 is SVGAGI. CDR3 length equals 15 residues. Deletions cut 2 bases from V and 2 bases from J, with 10 bases between. The CDR3 region has the DNA TGTGCCAGCAGTTACCAGGGAACCACTGGAAACACCATATATTTT. Translation: CASSYQGTTGNTIYF.

This clonotype was seen ten or more times. This chain uses TRBV10-3 with TRBJ1-5; D is unresolved. The V end lost 3 bases, the J end lost 1 base, and 1 base lay between the germline ends. The CDR3 runs 12 residues. Germline CDR1 reads ENHRY; CDR2 reads SYGVKD. CDR3 sequence: CAISDSNQPQHF. In DNA, the CDR3 is TGTGCCATCAGTGACAGCAATCAGCCCCAGCATTTT.

In its sample, this clonotype was seen many times. The chain has TRBV10-3 and TRBJ2-3; the D call may be TRBD1 or TRBD2 (5 bases each). This CDR3 spans 14 amino acids. Deletions cut 9 bases from V and 5 bases from J, with 18 bases between. CDR1 is ENHRY, CDR2 SYGVKD, per germline. The chain's CDR3 is CAIAGTAAKDTQYF. The DNA of the CDR3 is TGTGCCATTGCCGGGACCGCTGCCAAAGATACGCAGTATTTT.

This clonotype was seen repeatedly, ten times or more. The chain joins TRBV7-2 to TRBJ1-1; D remains ambiguous. V was clipped by 1 base and J by 5 bases, with 8 bases between them. The germline gives CDR1 SGHTA, CDR2 FQGNSA. This CDR3 is 13 amino acids long. The CDR3 is CASSLERNTEAFF. CDR3 coding DNA: TGTGCCAGCAGCTTAGAAAGGAATACTGAAGCTTTCTTT.

Many counts were recorded for this clonotype. The J gene is TRBJ1-1, the V gene TRBV2; possibly TRBD1 for D (6 bases). Trimming took off 1 base at V and 3 bases at J, with 9 bases between the two ends. The CDR3 is made up of 14 amino acids. CDR1 is SNHLY and CDR2 is FYNNEI in the germline V gene. The CDR3 DNA reads TGTGCCAGCAGTGAAGGCAGGGGATACACTGAAGCTTTCTTT. This gives the protein CASSEGRGYTEAFF.

This clonotype has just a few counts. The rearrangement uses TRBV5-1 and TRBJ2-1; 8 bases are a match to TRBD2. This CDR3 has 16 residues. CDR1 and CDR2 (germline): SGHRS, YFSETQ. The junction had 12 bases not matched to a gene; V was cut back by 0 bases and J by 10 bases. The CDR3 bases are TGCGCCAGCAGCTTGGGGACCGGGACTAGAGCGCAAGAGCAGTTCTTC. The encoded protein is CASSLGTGTRAQEQFF. The entire variable domain, with the rest obtained from reference TRBV5-1 and TRBJ2-1, is as follows: KAGVTQTPRYLIKTRGQQVTLSCSPISGHRSVSWYQQTPGQGLQFLFEYFSETQRNKGNFPGRFSGRQFSNSRSEMNVSTLELGDSALYLCASSLGTGTRAQEQFFGPGTRLTVL.

This clonotype occurred many times. The chain uses TRBV6-4 and TRBJ2-1; D may match TRBD1 or TRBD2 (5 bases each). Trimming took off 5 bases at V and 4 bases at J, with 21 bases between the two ends. This CDR3 is 17 amino acids long. The V gene's germline CDR1 is MRHNA and CDR2 SNTAGT. The CDR3 DNA is TGTGCCAGCAGTCCCAACACGGGACCAGATATTTACAATGAGCAGTTCTTC. Residues: CASSPNTGPDIYNEQFF.

The rearrangement uses TRBV5-1 and TRBJ2-3, with 10 positions matching TRBD2. The CDR3 extends over 17 amino acids. Germline CDR1 reads SGHRS; CDR2 reads YFSETQ. The V gene end was trimmed by 0 bases and the J gene end by 6 bases; junction bases not matched to a gene: 10. CDR3 sequence reads: CASSLESLAGVKDTQYF. The DNA for the CDR3 is TGCGCCAGCAGCTTGGAGTCGCTAGCGGGGGTAAAGGATACGCAGTATTTT.

This clonotype was detected ten times or more. The genes are TRBV14 and TRBJ2-1, with unresolved D. From germline, CDR1 is SGHDN and CDR2 FVKESK. V was shortened by 4 bases and J by 4 bases, with 5 bases between the two germline ends. CDR3 length: 12 residues. CDR3 amino acids: CASSPDYNEQFF. CDR3 nucleotides: TGTGCCAGCAGCCCTGATTACAATGAGCAGTTCTTC. The full variable domain, completed using reference TRBV14 and TRBJ2-1, is EAGVTQFPSHSVIEKGQTVTLRCDPISGHDNLYWYRRVMGKEIKFLLHFVKESKQDESGMPNNRFLAERTGGTYSTLKVQPAELEDSGVYFCASSPDYNEQFFGPGTRLTVL.

This clonotype has a single count. V and J are TRBV6-5 and TRBJ2-5; D unresolved. Germline V gene lookup returns CDR1 MNHEY and CDR2 SVGAGI. This CDR3 contains 17 residues. V lost 0 bases to trimming and J lost 5 bases, with 19 bases between them. The CDR3 sequence is CASSYSLAEGHWETQYF. CDR3 nucleotide sequence: TGTGCCAGCAGTTACTCCCTGGCAGAAGGCCATTGGGAGACCCAGTACTTC.

This clonotype was observed a few times. V usage is TRBV18 and J usage is TRBJ2-1; no reliable D call. The CDR3 runs 15 residues. The V and J ends lost 3 bases and 0 bases respectively, with 9 bases between them. Per germline, CDR1 KGHSH and CDR2 LQKENI. The CDR3 DNA sequence: TGTGCCAGCTCACCCGAAAGCACCTCCTACAATGAGCAGTTCTTC. Amino acid sequence: CASSPESTSYNEQFF.

V and J are TRBV11-2 and TRBJ2-7; D might be TRBD1 (6 bases). Between the trimmed V and J ends, which lost 5 bases and 11 bases, there was a span of 16 bases. The V gene's germline CDR1 is SGHAT and CDR2 FQNNGV. This CDR3 spans 12 amino acids. The CDR3 DNA reads as TGTGCCAGCAGCCCAGAAGGGCAGGGGAAGTACTTC. Translating gives CASSPEGQGKYF. Using reference TRBV11-2 and TRBJ2-7 for the parts outside the CDR3, the full variable domain is EAGVAQSPRYKIIEKRQSVAFWCNPISGHATLYWYQQILGQGPKLLIQFQNNGVVDDSQLPKDRFSAERLKGVDSTLKIQPAKLEDSAVYLCASSPEGQGKYFGPGTRLTVT.

With regard to this clonotype: Being one base from a much bigger clone, this may be a read error. The gene calls are TRBV7-9 and TRBJ1-2; D is undetermined. The CDR3 is 16 residues long. V was cut by 0 bases and J by 5 bases, with 16 bases left in between. Germline values: CDR1 SEHNR, CDR2 FQNEAQ (reference sequence). This chain's CDR3 is CASSLAPKEPPYGYTF. Here the CDR3 DNA reads TGTGCCAGCAGCTTAGCCCCTAAAGAGCCTCCGTATGGCTACACCTTC.

This clonotype was seen ten or more times. J is TRBJ1-2 and V is TRBV27; D unclear. This CDR3 region has 17 residues. V lost 3 bases to trimming and J lost 6 bases, with 23 bases between them. CDR1 and CDR2 from the germline V gene are MNHEY and SMNVEV (reference sequence). In DNA form, the CDR3 reads TGTGCCAGCAGTTTGGCAAAGAACCGAGGGAGCGGGAATGGCTACACCTTC. Amino acid sequence: CASSLAKNRGSGNGYTF.

The chain uses TRBV2 and TRBJ2-7; TRBD1 agrees at 7 bases. J lost 2 bases, V lost 3 bases, and 1 base had no gene match. The CDR3 contains 13 residues. Germline CDR1 reads SNHLY; CDR2 reads FYNNEI. For the CDR3, the DNA is TGTGCCAGCAGTGACGACAGGGCCTACGAGCAGTACTTC. Translating gives CASSDDRAYEQYF.

As for this clonotype: Compared with germline, one end of the junction differs, possibly owing to a read error. The chain combines TRBV6-2 or TRBV6-3 with TRBJ2-7; D call uncertain. Germline CDR1 and CDR2: MNHEY and SVGEGT. This CDR3 is 14 amino acids long. The DNA of the CDR3 is TGTGCCAGCGGCCCAAGCAATGGGCCCTACGAGCGGTACTTC. This encodes CASGPSNGPYERYF.

This clonotype was observed at least ten times. The rearrangement uses TRBV29-1 and TRBJ1-1; D uncertain. V was cut by 3 bases and J by 0 bases, with 8 bases left in between. CDR1 is SQVTM, CDR2 ANQGSEA, per germline. The CDR3 spans 13 residues. CDR3 in DNA: TGCAGCGTTGATGGCAGCCTGAACACTGAAGCTTTCTTT. Translation: CSVDGSLNTEAFF.

Remarks on this clonotype: A read error may explain this, as a much larger clone is one base away. Since the CDR3 does not end with the conserved phenylalanine or tryptophan, this likely comes from a read error. V usage is TRBV11-2 and J usage is TRBJ2-3, with D possibly being TRBD2 (6 bases). V was pared by 2 bases and J by 0 bases, with 12 bases between. CDR3 length equals 16 residues. Germline CDR1 is SGHAT and CDR2 is FQNNGV. Here the CDR3 reads CASSLTGAPSTDTQYL. The DNA of the CDR3 is TGTGCCAGCAGCTTAACGGGAGCCCCGAGCACAGATACGCAGTATCTT.

This clonotype was counted ten times or more. J is TRBJ2-1 and V is TRBV27, with a weak D call TRBD2 (6 bases). CDR1 and CDR2 from the germline V gene are MNHEY and SMNVEV (reference sequence). Trimming removed 8 bases from V and 4 bases from J, with 18 bases in between. The CDR3 length is 15 residues. CDR3 residues: CASSMTGVGYNEQFF. The CDR3, as DNA: TGTGCCAGCTCAATGACGGGAGTGGGATACAATGAGCAGTTCTTC.

This clonotype was recorded at least ten times. V and J are TRBV20-1 and TRBJ1-1, with a tentative D call TRBD1 (6 bases). The CDR3 contains 13 residues. Per germline, CDR1 DFQATT and CDR2 SNEGSKA (reference sequence). V was trimmed by 5 bases and J by 5 bases, leaving 15 bases between them. CDR3 in amino acids: CSALRGARTEAFF. CDR3 coding DNA: TGCAGTGCTCTAAGGGGGGCGAGAACTGAAGCTTTCTTT.

The table lists this clonotype with many counts. The chain has TRBV29-1 and TRBJ2-3; D unclear. CDR1 SQVTM and CDR2 ANQGSEA come from the germline V gene. Trimming pared 4 bases from V and 3 bases from J, leaving 8 bases between. The CDR3 loop spans 12 amino acids. The CDR3 here is CSVGTATDTQYF. The CDR3 DNA reads TGCAGCGTTGGGACGGCTACAGATACGCAGTATTTT.

This clonotype appeared many times. The rearrangement links TRBV5-1 to TRBJ2-1; D not resolved. The CDR3 totals 15 residues. V lost 0 bases, J lost 3 bases, and 10 bases lay in between. Germline-derived CDR1 and CDR2 are SGHRS and YFSETQ. Here the CDR3 reads CASSLAQISYNEQFF. CDR3 bases: TGCGCCAGCAGCTTGGCCCAGATCAGCTACAATGAGCAGTTCTTC.

Turning to this clonotype: One base away lies a much larger clone, so this may be a sequencing read error. This chain links TRBV5-1 with TRBJ2-7; 8 bases fit TRBD1. Germline CDR1 SGHRS, CDR2 YFSETQ. This CDR3 comprises 14 residues. The CDR3 region is CASTRTGSSYEQCF. CDR3 coding DNA: TGCGCCAGCACCCGGACAGGGAGCTCCTACGAGCAGTGCTTC. Variable domain in full (rest from reference TRBV5-1 and TRBJ2-7): KAGVTQTPRYLIKTRGQQVTLSCSPISGHRSVSWYQQTPGQGLQFLFEYFSETQRNKGNFPGRFSGRQFSNSRSEMNVSTLELGDSALYLCASTRTGSSYEQCFGPGTRLTVT.

V is TRBV14 and J is TRBJ2-1, with 7 positions matching TRBD1. This CDR3 comprises 17 residues. Losses at the gene ends were 5 bases for V and 5 bases for J; bases not matched to a gene: 15. Per the germline V gene, CDR1 is SGHDN and CDR2 is FVKESK. The CDR3 bases are TGTGCCAGCAGCACCCCGGAACCGGGACAGAATAACAATGAGCAGTTCTTC. This codes for CASSTPEPGQNNNEQFF.

There are many counts of this clonotype. CDR3 region: CASSYVGGPYNEQFF. CDR3 coding DNA: TGTGCCAGCAGTTACGTTGGGGGCCCCTACAATGAGCAGTTCTTC. V usage is TRBV6-2 or TRBV6-3 and J usage is TRBJ2-1; maybe TRBD1 (6 bases). The CDR3 totals 15 residues. Trimming cost V 2 bases and J 2 bases, with 10 bases left between them. Germline assignment: CDR1 MNHEY and CDR2 SVGEGT.